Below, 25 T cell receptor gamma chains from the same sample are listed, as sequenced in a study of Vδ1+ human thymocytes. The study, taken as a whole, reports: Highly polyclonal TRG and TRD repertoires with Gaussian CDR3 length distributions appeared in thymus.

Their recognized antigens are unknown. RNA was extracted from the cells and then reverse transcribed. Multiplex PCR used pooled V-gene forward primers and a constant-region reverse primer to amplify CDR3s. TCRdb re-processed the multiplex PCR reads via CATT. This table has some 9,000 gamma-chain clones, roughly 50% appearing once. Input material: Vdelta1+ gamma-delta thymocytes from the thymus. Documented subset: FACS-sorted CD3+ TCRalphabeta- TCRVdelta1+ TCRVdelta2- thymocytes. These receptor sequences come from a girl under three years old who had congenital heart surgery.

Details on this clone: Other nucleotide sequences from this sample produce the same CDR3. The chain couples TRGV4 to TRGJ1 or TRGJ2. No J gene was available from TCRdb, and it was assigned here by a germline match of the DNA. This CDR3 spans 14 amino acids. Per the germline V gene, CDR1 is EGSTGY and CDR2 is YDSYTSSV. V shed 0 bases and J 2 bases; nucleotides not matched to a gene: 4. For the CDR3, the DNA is TGTGCCACCTGGGATGGGCCGGATTATTATAAGAAACTCTTT. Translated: CATWDGPDYYKKLF.

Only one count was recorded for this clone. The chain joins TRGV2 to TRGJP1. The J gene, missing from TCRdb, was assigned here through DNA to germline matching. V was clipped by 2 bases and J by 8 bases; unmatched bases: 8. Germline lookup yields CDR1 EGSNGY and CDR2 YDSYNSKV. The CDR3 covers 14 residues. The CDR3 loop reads CATWDAPPGWFKIF. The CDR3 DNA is TGTGCCACCTGGGACGCTCCACCCGGTTGGTTCAAGATATTT.

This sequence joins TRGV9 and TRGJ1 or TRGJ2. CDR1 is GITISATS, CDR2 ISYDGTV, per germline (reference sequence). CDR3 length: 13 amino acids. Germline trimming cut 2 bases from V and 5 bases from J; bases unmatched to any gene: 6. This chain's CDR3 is CALWEALNYKKLF. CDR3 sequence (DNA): TGTGCCTTGTGGGAGGCCCTAAATTATAAGAAACTCTTT.

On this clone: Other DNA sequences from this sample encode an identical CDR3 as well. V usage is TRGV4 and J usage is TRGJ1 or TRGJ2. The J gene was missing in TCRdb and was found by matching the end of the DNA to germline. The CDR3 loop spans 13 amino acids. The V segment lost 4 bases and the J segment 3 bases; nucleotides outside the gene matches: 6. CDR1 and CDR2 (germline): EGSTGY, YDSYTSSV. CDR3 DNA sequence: TGTGCCACCTGGGAGGACCTTTATTATAAGAAACTCTTT. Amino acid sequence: CATWEDLYYKKLF.

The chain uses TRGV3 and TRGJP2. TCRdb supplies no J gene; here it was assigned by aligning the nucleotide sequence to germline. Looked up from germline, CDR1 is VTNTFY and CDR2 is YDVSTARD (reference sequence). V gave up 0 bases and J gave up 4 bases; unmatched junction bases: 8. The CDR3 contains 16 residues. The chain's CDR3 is CATWDRHSPSDWIKTF. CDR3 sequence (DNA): TGTGCCACCTGGGACAGGCATTCCCCTAGTGATTGGATCAAGACGTTT.

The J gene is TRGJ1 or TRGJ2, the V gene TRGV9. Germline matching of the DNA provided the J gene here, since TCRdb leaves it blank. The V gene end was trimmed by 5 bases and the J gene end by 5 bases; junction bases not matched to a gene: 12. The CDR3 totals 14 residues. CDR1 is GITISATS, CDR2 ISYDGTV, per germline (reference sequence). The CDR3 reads CALWARVIHYKKLF. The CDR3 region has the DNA TGTGCCTTGTGGGCAAGGGTTATACATTATAAGAAACTCTTT.

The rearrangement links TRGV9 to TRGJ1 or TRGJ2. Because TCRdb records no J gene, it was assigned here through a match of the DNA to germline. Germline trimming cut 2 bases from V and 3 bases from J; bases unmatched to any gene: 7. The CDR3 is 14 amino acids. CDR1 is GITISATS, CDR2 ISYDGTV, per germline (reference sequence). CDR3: CALWEAFLYYKKLF. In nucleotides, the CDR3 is TGTGCCTTGTGGGAGGCGTTCCTTTATTATAAGAAACTCTTT.

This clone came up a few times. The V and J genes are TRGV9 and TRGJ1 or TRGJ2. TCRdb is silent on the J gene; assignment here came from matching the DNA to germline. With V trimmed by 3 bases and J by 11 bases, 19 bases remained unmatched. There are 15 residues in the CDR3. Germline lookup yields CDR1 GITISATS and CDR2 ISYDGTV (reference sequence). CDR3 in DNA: TGTGCCTTGTGGGAGAGAAAGATTTCGGTGTCTGAGAAACTCTTT. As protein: CALWERKISVSEKLF.

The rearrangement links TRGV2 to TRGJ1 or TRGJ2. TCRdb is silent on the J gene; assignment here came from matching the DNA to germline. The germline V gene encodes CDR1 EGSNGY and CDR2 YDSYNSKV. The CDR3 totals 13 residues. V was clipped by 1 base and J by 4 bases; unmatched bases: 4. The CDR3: CATWDGSYYKKLF. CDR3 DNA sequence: TGTGCCACCTGGGACGGATCCTATTATAAGAAACTCTTT.

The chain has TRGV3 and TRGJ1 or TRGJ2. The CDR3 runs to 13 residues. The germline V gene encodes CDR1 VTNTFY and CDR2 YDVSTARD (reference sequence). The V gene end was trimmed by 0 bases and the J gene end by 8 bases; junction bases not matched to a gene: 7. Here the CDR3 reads CATWDRRMDKKLF. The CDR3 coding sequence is TGTGCCACCTGGGACAGGCGGATGGATAAGAAACTCTTT.

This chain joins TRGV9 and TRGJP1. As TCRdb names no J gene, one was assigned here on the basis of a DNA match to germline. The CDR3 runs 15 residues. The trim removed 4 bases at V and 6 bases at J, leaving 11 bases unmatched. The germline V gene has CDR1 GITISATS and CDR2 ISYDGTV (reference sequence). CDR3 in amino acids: CALWDGRVPGWFKIF. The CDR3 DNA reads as TGTGCCTTGTGGGATGGTAGGGTCCCTGGTTGGTTCAAGATATTT.

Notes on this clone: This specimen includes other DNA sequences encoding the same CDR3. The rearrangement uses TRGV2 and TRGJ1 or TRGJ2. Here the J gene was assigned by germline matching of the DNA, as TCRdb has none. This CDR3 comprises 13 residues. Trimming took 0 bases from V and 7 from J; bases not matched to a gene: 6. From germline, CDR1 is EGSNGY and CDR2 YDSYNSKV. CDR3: CATWDGLDYKKLF. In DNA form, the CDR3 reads TGTGCCACCTGGGACGGGCTGGACTATAAGAAACTCTTT.

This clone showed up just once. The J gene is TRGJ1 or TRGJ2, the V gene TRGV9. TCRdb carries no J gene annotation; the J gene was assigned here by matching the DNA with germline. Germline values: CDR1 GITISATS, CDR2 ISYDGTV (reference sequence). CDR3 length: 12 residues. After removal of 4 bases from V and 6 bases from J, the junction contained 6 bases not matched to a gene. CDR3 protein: CALWDVRYKKLF. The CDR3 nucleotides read TGTGCCTTGTGGGACGTTCGTTATAAGAAACTCTTT.

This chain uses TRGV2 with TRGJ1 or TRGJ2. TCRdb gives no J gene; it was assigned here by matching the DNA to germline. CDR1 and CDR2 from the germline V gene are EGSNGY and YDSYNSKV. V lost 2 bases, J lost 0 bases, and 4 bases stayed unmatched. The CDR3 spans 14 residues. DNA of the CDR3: TGTGCCACCTGGGACGTTTCGAATTATTATAAGAAACTCTTT. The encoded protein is CATWDVSNYYKKLF.

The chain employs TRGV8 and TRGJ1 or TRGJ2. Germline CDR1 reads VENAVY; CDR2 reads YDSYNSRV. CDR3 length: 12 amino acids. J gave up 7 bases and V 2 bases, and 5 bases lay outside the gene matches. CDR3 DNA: TGTGCCACCTGGGATAAGAGGTATAAGAAACTCTTT. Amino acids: CATWDKRYKKLF.

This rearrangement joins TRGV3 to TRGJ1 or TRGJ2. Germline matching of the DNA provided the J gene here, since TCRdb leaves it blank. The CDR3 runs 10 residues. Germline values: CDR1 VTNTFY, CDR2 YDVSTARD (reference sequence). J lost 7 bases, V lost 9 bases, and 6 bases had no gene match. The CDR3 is CATGGYKKLF. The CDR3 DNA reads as TGTGCCACCGGCGGGTATAAGAAACTCTTT.

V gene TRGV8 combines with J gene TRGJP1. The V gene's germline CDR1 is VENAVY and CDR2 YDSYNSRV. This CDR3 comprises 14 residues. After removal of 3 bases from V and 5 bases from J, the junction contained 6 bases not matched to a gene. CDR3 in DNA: TGTGCCACCTGGGATGTGAGAACTGGTTGGTTCAAGATATTT. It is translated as CATWDVRTGWFKIF.

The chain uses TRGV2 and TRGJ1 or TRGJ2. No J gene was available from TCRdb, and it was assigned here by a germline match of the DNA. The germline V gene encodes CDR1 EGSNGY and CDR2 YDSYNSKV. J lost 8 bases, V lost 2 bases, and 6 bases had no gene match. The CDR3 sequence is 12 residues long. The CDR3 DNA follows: TGTGCCACCTGGGACGCGCAACATAAGAAACTCTTT. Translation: CATWDAQHKKLF.

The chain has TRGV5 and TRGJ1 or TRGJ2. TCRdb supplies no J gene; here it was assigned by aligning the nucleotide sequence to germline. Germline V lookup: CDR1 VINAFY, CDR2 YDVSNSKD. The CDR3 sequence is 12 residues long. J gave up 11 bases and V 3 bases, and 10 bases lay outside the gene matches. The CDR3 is CATWDGGAEKLF. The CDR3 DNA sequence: TGTGCCACCTGGGACGGTGGAGCGGAGAAACTCTTT.

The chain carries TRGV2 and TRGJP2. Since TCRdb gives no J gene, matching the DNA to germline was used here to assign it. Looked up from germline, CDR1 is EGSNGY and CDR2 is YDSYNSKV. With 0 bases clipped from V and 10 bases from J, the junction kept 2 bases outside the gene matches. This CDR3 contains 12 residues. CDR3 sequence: CATWDGFWIKTF. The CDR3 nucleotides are TGTGCCACCTGGGACGGGTTTTGGATCAAGACGTTT.

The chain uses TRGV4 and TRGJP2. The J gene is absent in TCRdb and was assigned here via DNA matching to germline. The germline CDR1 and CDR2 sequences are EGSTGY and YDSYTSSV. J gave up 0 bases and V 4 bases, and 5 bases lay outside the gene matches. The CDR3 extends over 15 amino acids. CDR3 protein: CATWEAYSSDWIKTF. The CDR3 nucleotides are TGTGCCACCTGGGAGGCTTATAGTAGTGATTGGATCAAGACGTTT.

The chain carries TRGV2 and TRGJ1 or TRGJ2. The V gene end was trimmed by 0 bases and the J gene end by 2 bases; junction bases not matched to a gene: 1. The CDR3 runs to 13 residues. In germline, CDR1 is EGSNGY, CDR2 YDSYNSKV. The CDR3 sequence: CATWDGHYYKKLF. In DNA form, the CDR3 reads TGTGCCACCTGGGACGGGCATTATTATAAGAAACTCTTT.

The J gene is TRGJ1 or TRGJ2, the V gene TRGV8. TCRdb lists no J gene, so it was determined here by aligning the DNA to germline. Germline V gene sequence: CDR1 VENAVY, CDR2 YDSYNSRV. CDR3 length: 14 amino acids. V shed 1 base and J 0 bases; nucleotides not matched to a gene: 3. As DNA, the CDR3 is TGTGCCACCTGGGATAGCCGGAATTATTATAAGAAACTCTTT. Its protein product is CATWDSRNYYKKLF.

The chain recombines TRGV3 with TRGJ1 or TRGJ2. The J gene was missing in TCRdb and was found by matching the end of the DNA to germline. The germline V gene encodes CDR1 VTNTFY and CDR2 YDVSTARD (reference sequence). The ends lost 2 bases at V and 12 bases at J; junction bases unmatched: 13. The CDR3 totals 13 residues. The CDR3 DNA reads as TGTGCCACCTGGGACAAGTCGGGCAGCGGGAAACTCTTT. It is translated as CATWDKSGSGKLF.

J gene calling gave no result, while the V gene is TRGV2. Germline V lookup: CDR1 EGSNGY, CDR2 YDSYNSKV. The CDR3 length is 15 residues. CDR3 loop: CATWDGPTDYYKKLF. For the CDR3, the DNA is TGTGCCACCTGGGACGGCCCCACGGATTATTATAAGAAACTCTTC.